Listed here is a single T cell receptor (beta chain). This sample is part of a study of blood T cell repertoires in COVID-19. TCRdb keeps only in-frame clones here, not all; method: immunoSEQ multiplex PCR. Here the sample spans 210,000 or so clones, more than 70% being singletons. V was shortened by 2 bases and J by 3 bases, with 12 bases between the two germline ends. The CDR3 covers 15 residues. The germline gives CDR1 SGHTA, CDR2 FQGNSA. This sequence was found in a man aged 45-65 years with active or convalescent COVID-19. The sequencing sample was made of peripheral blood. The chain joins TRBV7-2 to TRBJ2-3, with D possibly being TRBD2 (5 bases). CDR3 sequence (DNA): TGTGCCAGCAGCTTAAGAGGACTCTCGACAGATACGCAGTATTTT. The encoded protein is CASSLRGLSTDTQYF.